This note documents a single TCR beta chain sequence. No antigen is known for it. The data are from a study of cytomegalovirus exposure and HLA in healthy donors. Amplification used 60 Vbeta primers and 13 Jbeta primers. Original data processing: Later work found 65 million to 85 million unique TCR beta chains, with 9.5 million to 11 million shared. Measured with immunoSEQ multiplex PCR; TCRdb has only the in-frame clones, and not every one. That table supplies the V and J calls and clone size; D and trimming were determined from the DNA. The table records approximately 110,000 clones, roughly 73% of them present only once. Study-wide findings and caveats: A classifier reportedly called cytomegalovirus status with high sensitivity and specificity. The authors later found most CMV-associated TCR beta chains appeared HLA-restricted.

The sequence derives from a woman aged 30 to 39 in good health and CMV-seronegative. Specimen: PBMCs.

The CDR3 reads CASSEGNTEAFF. The DNA of the CDR3 is TGTGCCAGTAGTGAGGGGAACACTGAAGCTTTCTTT. The chain employs TRBV19 and TRBJ1-1, with D unclear. The germline V gene encodes CDR1 LNHDA and CDR2 SQIVND (reference sequence). This CDR3 spans 12 amino acids. V was pared by 5 bases and J by 1 base, with 5 bases between.